The clone carrying this TCR beta chain was observed many times. Preparation of the TCRbeta library was carried out with unique molecular identifiers. One entry per CDR3 protein results from TCRdb running MiXCR on the PCR reads. Of around 96,000 distinct CDR3 sequences detected, about 12% appear once; the ten largest clones hold around 14%. The data stem from a study of T-cell reconstitution after alpha-beta-depleted transplantation in children. The input for sequencing was PBMCs from the stem cell graft donor, taken from the stem cell graft. The receptor was isolated from a human donor who donated a stem cell graft to a child with inherited bone marrow failure.

The CDR3 loop reads CAIGDQTNEKLFF. DNA for the CDR3: TGTGCCATCGGGGACCAAACTAATGAAAAACTGTTTTTT. V gene TRBV10-3 combines with J gene TRBJ1-4, with TRBD1 as a possible D gene (5 bases). CDR3 length: 13 amino acids. Germline-derived CDR1 and CDR2 are ENHRY and SYGVKD. Trimming took off 8 bases at V and 1 base at J, with 8 bases between the two ends.